What follows describes a single TCR beta chain. The protocol was immunoSEQ multiplex PCR, while the TCRdb copy is restricted to in-frame clones and leaves out a portion. This table has about 100,000 clones, roughly 84% appearing once. The sample comes from a study of blood T cell repertoires in COVID-19. Between the trimmed V and J ends, which lost 5 bases and 7 bases, there was a span of 23 bases. CDR1 is SNHLY, CDR2 FYNNEI, per germline. The CDR3 spans 16 residues. Source material: peripheral blood. This TCR came from a man aged 70-80 years with active or convalescent COVID-19. This chain uses TRBV2 with TRBJ1-1, with D perhaps TRBD1 (5 bases). The CDR3 DNA reads as TGTGCCAGCAGTCCAGCTGGTACCAGGGCCGGGGGTGAAGCTTTCTTT. It translates to CASSPAGTRAGGEAFF.